The source of this T cell receptor beta chain is a study of blood T cell repertoires in COVID-19. Study in general: The United States, Italy and Spain provided the acute and convalescent COVID-19 samples.

In the study's own analysis: Estimated nucleated cell counts came from reference gene primer amplification. Sequencing was performed with immunoSEQ multiplex PCR; in TCRdb, only in-frame clones are kept and a portion is missing. V, J and clone size are taken as reported in that table, and D and trimming were inferred from the DNA itself. The data contain 150,000 or so clones, approximately 91% of them singletons. Sequenced: peripheral blood. This TCR was recovered from a woman in her 70s with acute or convalescent COVID-19.

The CDR3 DNA is TGTGCCAGCAGCTTAGATGCGGGGGTCACAGATACGCAGTATTTT. Translating it yields CASSLDAGVTDTQYF. The genes are TRBV11-1 and TRBJ2-3; TRBD2 agrees at 7 bases. The CDR3 runs 15 residues. Germline-derived CDR1 and CDR2 are SGHAT and FQDESV (reference sequence). The V segment lost 1 base and the J segment 2 bases; nucleotides outside the gene matches: 3.